This T cell receptor (beta chain) is from a study of T cells in localized non-small cell lung cancer. Produced via immunoSEQ multiplex PCR; TCRdb's table is partial and in-frame only. The sample records 65,000 to 95,000 clones, 80% being singletons. Between the trimmed V and J ends, which lost 0 bases and 8 bases, there was a span of 14 bases. This CDR3 is built from 15 residues. From germline, CDR1 is LGHNA and CDR2 YSLEER. The sample was PBMCs, taken before any cancer treatment. This TCR came from a man aged 40 to 70 with stage II squamous cell lung carcinoma. This rearrangement joins TRBV4-3 to TRBJ2-4; a possible D gene is TRBD2 (6 bases). The CDR3, as DNA: TGCGCCAGCAGCCAAGAAGTGGGGGACTTCGACATTCAGTACTTC. This encodes CASSQEVGDFDIQYF.